The 15 T cell receptor beta chains listed next were all sequenced from one sample in a study of blood T cell repertoires in COVID-19. TCRdb's copy holds only in-frame clones and misses some; the assay was immunoSEQ multiplex PCR. The table lists under 55,000 clones, roughly nine tenths of them singletons. Sequenced: peripheral blood. The receptors were sampled from a human donor in a cohort sampled during active COVID-19.

The chain links TRBV5-1 to TRBJ1-2; 9 nucleotides match TRBD1. With 4 bases clipped from V and 0 bases from J, the junction kept 7 bases outside the gene matches. Germline CDR1 is SGHRS and CDR2 is YFSETQ. The CDR3 runs to 16 residues. Written as DNA, the CDR3 is TGCGCCAGCAGCAACGGGACAGGGTCAACTAACTATGGCTACACCTTC. The encoded protein is CASSNGTGSTNYGYTF.

This clone came up a few times. This chain joins TRBV10-3 and TRBJ2-7; 9 positions agree with TRBD2. Trimming cost V 4 bases and J 3 bases; bases outside gene matches: 1. This CDR3 spans 13 amino acids. Germline V lookup: CDR1 ENHRY, CDR2 SYGVKD. The CDR3 region has the DNA TGTGCCATCAGTGTAGCGGGAGTCTACGAGCAGTACTTC. Translating it yields CAISVAGVYEQYF.

The V gene is TRBV2, the J gene TRBJ1-1, with D perhaps matching TRBD1 (5 bases). The CDR3 length is 14 residues. Germline values: CDR1 SNHLY, CDR2 FYNNEI. Trimming cost V 5 bases and J 4 bases, with 14 bases left between them. The CDR3 DNA is TGTGCCAGCAGTCCAGGGATGGGCGGCACTGAAGCTTTCTTT. The encoded protein is CASSPGMGGTEAFF.

The chain joins TRBV2 to TRBJ1-2, with 10 bases that match TRBD1. This CDR3 is built from 13 residues. The V gene's germline CDR1 is SNHLY and CDR2 FYNNEI. With V trimmed by 7 bases and J by 7 bases, 6 bases remained unmatched. The CDR3 reads CASTGDRGVGYTF. The CDR3 DNA follows: TGTGCCAGCACCGGGGACAGGGGTGTTGGCTACACCTTC.

The chain couples TRBV5-5 to TRBJ1-3; perhaps TRBD1 as D (5 bases). The ends were cut back, 3 bases at V and 0 bases at J, with 7 bases in the middle. From germline, CDR1 is SGHKS and CDR2 YYEKEE (reference sequence). The CDR3 extends over 14 amino acids. The CDR3 sequence: CASSSGGSGNTIYF. The CDR3 DNA sequence: TGTGCCAGCAGCTCGGGGGGCTCTGGAAACACCATATATTTT.

J is TRBJ1-3 and V is TRBV5-1, with 8 bases that match TRBD1. CDR3 size: 15 residues. With V trimmed by 3 bases and J by 4 bases, 6 bases remained unmatched. The germline gives CDR1 SGHRS, CDR2 YFSETQ. CDR3 sequence (DNA): TGCGCCAGCAGCTCCGAGACAGGGGCAGGAAACACCATATATTTT. Encoded protein: CASSSETGAGNTIYF.

The V and J genes are TRBV2 and TRBJ1-1, with TRBD1 as a possible D gene (5 bases). The CDR3 contains 14 residues. Trimming removed 6 bases from V and 0 bases from J, with 11 bases in between. Germline V gives CDR1 SNHLY, CDR2 FYNNEI. This chain's CDR3 is CASRKTDLNTEAFF. In DNA, the CDR3 is TGTGCCAGCAGAAAGACAGATTTGAACACTGAAGCTTTCTTT. Together with reference TRBV2 and TRBJ1-1, the CDR3 gives the full variable domain: EPEVTQTPSHQVTQMGQEVILRCVPISNHLYFYWYRQILGQKVEFLVSFYNNEISEKSEIFDDQFSVERPDGSNFTLKIRSTKLEDSAMYFCASRKTDLNTEAFFGQGTRLTVV.

The chain couples TRBV28 to TRBJ2-7, with a weak D call TRBD1 (6 bases). Germline values: CDR1 MDHEN, CDR2 SYDVKM. Trimming pared 2 bases from V and 4 bases from J, leaving 12 bases between. This CDR3 is 14 amino acids long. CDR3 loop: CASSLTGTYYEQYF. The DNA for the CDR3 is TGTGCCAGCAGTTTAACCGGGACATATTACGAGCAGTACTTC.

The chain joins TRBV14 to TRBJ1-4; D perhaps matches TRBD1 (6 bases). The CDR3 covers 14 residues. The germline gives CDR1 SGHDN, CDR2 FVKESK. Trimming shortened V by 6 bases and J by 8 bases, and 16 bases separated the two germline ends. This CDR3 reads CASSPQGGVEKLFF. The CDR3 bases are TGTGCCAGCAGTCCACAGGGTGGAGTGGAAAAACTGTTTTTT.

The V and J genes are TRBV11-3 and TRBJ2-1, with D hard to call. Germline CDR1 is SGHNT and CDR2 is YENEEA. This CDR3 has 15 amino acids. V shed 5 bases and J shed 5 bases, with 16 bases lying between them. The CDR3 coding sequence is TGTGCCAGCAGCGTTATAGGCGGCGGAAACAATGAGCAGTTCTTC. Protein sequence: CASSVIGGGNNEQFF.

The V gene is TRBV30, the J gene TRBJ2-7, with D perhaps matching TRBD2 (5 bases). CDR1 and CDR2 from the germline V gene are GTSNPN and SVGIG (reference sequence). Trimming left V 0 bases short and J 6 bases short, with 9 bases between. The CDR3 is made up of 12 amino acids. The CDR3 sequence: CAWSVREPEQYF. CDR3 DNA: TGTGCCTGGAGTGTACGGGAACCCGAGCAGTACTTC.

The chain uses TRBV5-1 and TRBJ2-7, with 8 positions matching TRBD1. Germline CDR1 and CDR2: SGHRS and YFSETQ. After removal of 4 bases from V and 7 bases from J, the junction contained 7 bases not matched to a gene. The CDR3 covers 13 residues. CDR3 coding DNA: TGCGCCAGCAGCGTGACAGGGGTTAGTGAGCAGTACGTC. Protein: CASSVTGVSEQYV.

The CDR3 spells CASSLGRRGQGNEQYF. The CDR3 nucleotides are TGCGCCAGCAGCTTGGGTAGGAGGGGACAGGGCAACGAGCAGTACTTC. The chain combines TRBV5-1 with TRBJ2-7, with TRBD1 matching over 9 bases. Germline trimming cut 0 bases from V and 5 bases from J; bases unmatched to any gene: 9. CDR1 and CDR2 (germline): SGHRS, YFSETQ. CDR3 length: 16 residues.

The gene calls are TRBV11-2 and TRBJ1-6; D perhaps matches TRBD1 (6 bases). Trimming cost V 0 bases and J 7 bases, with 10 bases left between them. CDR1 is SGHAT, CDR2 FQNNGV, per germline. The CDR3 extends over 15 amino acids. The CDR3, as DNA: TGTGCCAGCAGCTTAGATCCAGGGGTGAATTCACCCCTCCACTTT. As protein: CASSLDPGVNSPLHF.

The chain combines TRBV4-1 with TRBJ1-3; D is possibly TRBD1 (5 bases). The V and J ends lost 1 base and 4 bases respectively, with 11 bases between them. In germline, CDR1 is MGHRA, CDR2 YSYEKL. The CDR3 length is 15 residues. This CDR3 is CASSQAETAGNTIYF. The CDR3 nucleotides are TGCGCCAGCAGCCAAGCCGAGACAGCAGGAAACACCATATATTTT.